The source of this TCR beta chain is a study of T cell repertoires in cytomegalovirus infection. Whole-study context: Indications came from public TCR beta signatures; they pointed to CMV infection and to a matching HLA type.

This clonotype came up a few times. Its matching antigen is unknown. TCRdb used MiXCR to reprocess the reads, holding one entry per CDR3 protein. Among fewer than 550,000 distinct CDR3 sequences listed, more than 15% were seen once. V lost 2 bases, J lost 2 bases, and 4 bases stayed unmatched. Per germline, CDR1 SGHDT and CDR2 YYEEEE. The CDR3 extends over 17 amino acids. Study-wide results and caveats: HLA-C-restricted CMV clonotypes gave the most frequent clonotype in two of eight donors.

The chain recombines TRBV5-6 with TRBJ2-1, with TRBD2 matching 13 bases. Source material: CD8+ T cells from PBMCs. The sequence came from a human donor in good health (CMV status not recorded). Some clones in this sample may be carry-over from other donors' samples. The CDR3 reads CASSFRTSGRPYNEQFF. CDR3 in DNA: TGTGCCAGCAGCTTCCGGACTAGCGGGAGACCCTACAATGAGCAGTTCTTC.